Following are 14 T cell receptor beta chains from one sample sequenced in a study of cytomegalovirus exposure and HLA in healthy donors. Profiling relied on immunoSEQ multiplex PCR, and the TCRdb table lists in-frame clones only, not all of them. The sample has 90,000 to 120,000 clones, approximately 85% seen once. The specimen sequenced was PBMCs. The origin of the receptors is a woman under 30 in good health and CMV-seronegative.

This clone has a handful of counts. The chain employs TRBV10-3 and TRBJ1-1, with 7 bases identical to TRBD1. CDR1 ENHRY and CDR2 SYGVKD come from the germline V gene. The J segment lost 5 bases and the V segment lost 4 bases, leaving 7 bases of the junction unmatched. This CDR3 has 14 amino acids. As DNA, the CDR3 is TGTGCCATCAGTGCTGACAGGGAGAGAACTGAAGCTTTCTTT. It yields the protein CAISADRERTEAFF.

The table lists this clone with a few counts. In nucleotides, the CDR3 is TGTGCCAGCAGCGTTGGGACTCCGAGGCAGTACTTC. It translates to CASSVGTPRQYF. The chain links TRBV7-9 to TRBJ2-7; tentatively, D is TRBD2 (6 bases). In germline, CDR1 is SEHNR, CDR2 FQNEAQ (reference sequence). The CDR3 length is 12 residues. The germline V and J ends were trimmed by 5 bases and 9 bases, with 14 bases remaining between them.

The rearrangement links TRBV5-4 to TRBJ1-1; tentatively, D is TRBD1 (5 bases). The CDR3 loop spans 14 amino acids. Germline V gene sequence: CDR1 SGHNT, CDR2 YYREEE (reference sequence). V was pared by 3 bases and J by 4 bases, with 13 bases between. The CDR3 nucleotides are TGTGCCAGCAGCTGGGGCGGGGAGGGCACTGAAGCTTTCTTT. Encoded protein: CASSWGGEGTEAFF. Combining the CDR3 with reference TRBV5-4 and TRBJ1-1 gives the whole variable domain ETGVTQSPTHLIKTRGQQVTLRCSSQSGHNTVSWYQQALGQGPQFIFQYYREEENGRGNFPPRFSGLQFPNYSSELNVNALELDDSALYLCASSWGGEGTEAFFGQGTRLTVV.

The genes are TRBV27 and TRBJ1-5; D not resolved. Germline CDR1 reads MNHEY; CDR2 reads SMNVEV (reference sequence). The length of the CDR3 is 15 residues. Trimming took off 0 bases at V and 3 bases at J, with 9 bases between the two ends. This CDR3 reads CASSLSAATNQPQHF. CDR3 DNA sequence: TGTGCCAGCAGTTTATCGGCGGCAACCAATCAGCCCCAGCATTTT.

The CDR3 region is CASSLVDRAGEQYF. CDR3 DNA sequence: TGCGCCAGCAGCTTGGTGGACAGGGCTGGCGAGCAGTACTTC. The chain has TRBV5-1 and TRBJ2-7, with 8 bases fitting TRBD1. V was pared by 0 bases and J by 6 bases, with 5 bases of the junction left unmatched. The germline V gene has CDR1 SGHRS and CDR2 YFSETQ. The CDR3 loop spans 14 amino acids.

J is TRBJ1-6 and V is TRBV6-5, with 7 bases matching TRBD1. There are 14 residues in the CDR3. Germline V gene data show CDR1 as MNHEY and CDR2 as SVGAGI. The V and J ends lost 5 bases and 6 bases, in that order; junction bases with no gene match: 4. The CDR3 loop is CASSTTGSNSPLHF. CDR3 DNA: TGTGCCAGCAGTACGACAGGGAGTAATTCACCCCTCCACTTT.

Regarding this clone: Other nucleotide sequences from this sample produce the same CDR3. The J gene is TRBJ1-5, the V gene TRBV30, with D hard to call. The CDR3 runs 13 residues. With 5 bases removed from V and 0 bases from J, the gap between germline ends came to 8 bases. Per the germline V gene, CDR1 is GTSNPN and CDR2 is SVGIG (reference sequence). The CDR3 region has the DNA TGTGCCTGGGGCCGGGATAGCAATCAGCCCCAGCATTTT. Translating gives CAWGRDSNQPQHF.

This chain uses TRBV5-6 with TRBJ1-1, with D hard to call. Trimming removed 4 bases from V and 3 bases from J, with 13 bases in between. Germline V gene sequence: CDR1 SGHDT, CDR2 YYEEEE. The CDR3 has 14 amino acids. The CDR3 sequence: CASSPGNGDTEAFF. The DNA for the CDR3 is TGTGCCAGCAGCCCGGGAAATGGGGACACTGAAGCTTTCTTT.

The chain combines TRBV9 with TRBJ2-1; D might be TRBD2 (5 bases). Germline-derived CDR1 and CDR2 are SGDLS and YYNGEE. Between the trimmed V and J ends, which lost 2 bases and 10 bases, there was a span of 16 bases. The CDR3 is 14 amino acids. The CDR3 protein is CASSVPSPSGEQFF. CDR3 sequence (DNA): TGTGCCAGCAGCGTCCCCTCCCCGAGCGGCGAGCAGTTCTTC.

The V and J genes are TRBV25-1 and TRBJ1-4; the D is unclear. Germline CDR1 reads MGHDK; CDR2 reads SYGVNS. This CDR3 is 10 amino acids long. V gave up 8 bases and J gave up 6 bases, with 4 bases separating them. Here the CDR3 reads CASSDEKLFF. Here the CDR3 DNA reads TGTGCCAGCTCGGATGAAAAACTGTTTTTT.

The chain is built from TRBV19 and TRBJ1-2; D is uncertain. Germline assignment: CDR1 LNHDA and CDR2 SQIVND (reference sequence). The CDR3 runs 13 residues. V gave up 5 bases and J gave up 7 bases, with 14 bases separating them. CDR3 loop: CASSPPGRGGYTF. DNA of the CDR3: TGTGCCAGTAGTCCTCCCGGGCGGGGTGGCTACACCTTC.

The CDR3 loop reads CASATRAGYEQYF. CDR3 sequence (DNA): TGTGCCTCTGCGACGAGGGCGGGATACGAGCAGTACTTC. The chain is built from TRBV6-1 and TRBJ2-7, with D possibly being TRBD2 (6 bases). V was pared by 11 bases and J by 4 bases, with 18 bases between. This CDR3 has 13 residues. In germline, CDR1 is MNHNS, CDR2 SASEGT.

The chain carries TRBV4-1 and TRBJ1-1; TRBD1 matches 7 bases. The CDR3 loop spans 15 amino acids. CDR1 is MGHRA, CDR2 YSYEKL, per germline. The V gene end was trimmed by 4 bases and the J gene end by 2 bases; junction bases not matched to a gene: 7. As DNA, the CDR3 is TGCGCCAGCAGCCGGACCGGGACAGCTAACACTGAAGCTTTCTTT. It codes for CASSRTGTANTEAFF.

This clone was recorded only once. This sequence joins TRBV5-8 and TRBJ2-7; D is undetermined. The CDR3 length is 11 residues. Per the germline V gene, CDR1 is SGHTS and CDR2 is YDEGEE. The V end lost 4 bases, the J end lost 2 bases, and 4 bases lay between the germline ends. CDR3 in DNA: TGTGCCAGCAGCCCAGCCTACGAGCAGTACTTC. It yields the protein CASSPAYEQYF.